What follows describes a single T cell receptor beta chain. As yet, its antigen is unknown. V lost 0 bases and J lost 2, with 1 base in between. Germline V lookup: CDR1 SGHNT, CDR2 YYREEE (reference sequence). The CDR3 sequence is 12 residues long. This sample is part of a study of T cell responses to AZD1222 COVID-19 vaccine. Study results and limitations: Clonal diversity may have been underestimated, and the donors were mostly white British, with more females than males. Regions left unmutated in variants are reportedly the target of nearly half of spike-specific TCRs.

TCRdb's table, derived via immunoSEQ multiplex PCR, lists solely in-frame clones and lacks some. The data hold approximately 120,000 clones, with around 87% observed a single time. The chain links TRBV5-4 to TRBJ2-3; D uncertain. Here the sequenced sample was peripheral blood, taken 28 days after the second AZD1222 dose. This TCR was recovered from an adult who received the AZD1222 COVID-19 vaccine. CDR3 nucleotides: TGTGCCAGCAGCTTGGTCACAGATACGCAGTATTTT. This translates into CASSLVTDTQYF.